The 5 T cell receptor beta chains given below trace back to one sample, sequenced in a study of blood T cell repertoires in COVID-19 (dated by TCRdb to about 2020). Libraries were made using the immunoSEQ multiplex PCR assay. Here the immuneACCESS table is served through TCRdb, limited to in-frame sequences with V and J called. Missing clones are a known gap in these copies; in checked studies unresolved V genes cover under half, and the rest lacks a known reason. Recorded for this sample are more than 110,000 clones; about 86% of them occurred a single time. The ten biggest clones cover less than 9.5% of the sample. Input material: peripheral blood. All receptors come from a human donor in a cohort sampled during active COVID-19.

The rearrangement uses TRBV6-5 and TRBJ2-1, with D unclear. V was shortened by 4 bases and J by 6 bases, with 7 bases between the two germline ends. CDR1 is MNHEY and CDR2 is SVGAGI in the germline V gene. The CDR3 is 12 amino acids. The DNA of the CDR3 is TGTGCCAGCAGTTCCACCAGCAATGAGCAGTTCTTC. Its protein product is CASSSTSNEQFF.

The rearrangement joins TRBV3-1 (or the pseudogene TRBV3-2) to TRBJ1-6; 7 nucleotides align to TRBD1. The CDR3 loop spans 14 amino acids. Germline loops: CDR1 LGHDT, CDR2 YNNKEL (reference sequence). The V and J ends lost 5 bases and 6 bases, in that order; junction bases with no gene match: 4. CDR3 sequence: CASSVQGGNSPLHF. The CDR3 DNA is TGTGCCAGCAGCGTCCAGGGGGGTAATTCACCCCTCCACTTT.

A single count supports this clone. This rearrangement joins TRBV7-9 to TRBJ1-2; 12 bases map to TRBD1. This CDR3 region has 16 residues. V lost 0 bases to trimming and J lost 5 bases; unmatched junction nucleotides: 4. CDR1 and CDR2 from the germline V gene are SEHNR and FQNEAQ (reference sequence). The CDR3 DNA is TGTGCCAGCAGCTTAGCGGGACAGGGGGCGCGTTATGGCTACACCTTC. It is translated as CASSLAGQGARYGYTF.

This chain uses TRBV11-2 with TRBJ2-7; D uncertain. The CDR3 is made up of 14 amino acids. The V gene lost 5 bases and the J gene lost 9 bases, with 20 bases spanning the gap. The germline CDR1 and CDR2 sequences are SGHAT and FQNNGV. The DNA of the CDR3 is TGTGCCAGCAGCGTCAGCAGTCAGGTCTCCCGGCAGTACTTC. It translates to CASSVSSQVSRQYF.

This chain links TRBV11-2 with TRBJ1-2; 7 bases are shared with TRBD1. CDR1 and CDR2 from the germline V gene are SGHAT and FQNNGV. The CDR3 totals 13 residues. The V and J ends lost 4 bases and 8 bases, in that order; junction bases with no gene match: 7. CDR3 DNA sequence: TGTGCCAGCAGCTCCAGGGGGAGGTCCGGCTACACCTTC. Protein sequence: CASSSRGRSGYTF.